These 18 T cell receptor beta chains were all obtained from the same sample, sequenced in a study of technical replicates of blood from several donors (TCRdb year 2017). The library was obtained by the immunoSEQ multiplex PCR assay. As stored in TCRdb, this immuneACCESS dataset retains in-frame rearrangements with V and J assigned. A fraction of the clones does not appear; measured against another copy, unresolved V genes explain less than half of the discrepancy, and the remainder lacks a known reason. Counted in this sample were roughly 60,000 clones; about 83% of them appeared once. Roughly 5% of the sample rests with the top ten. Sequencing input: PBMCs. The receptors come from a human donor in good health. Some clones in this sample may be carry-over from other donors' samples.

The gene calls are TRBV4-2 and TRBJ2-7; a possible D gene is TRBD2 (6 bases). Trimming shortened V by 6 bases and J by 6 bases, and 24 bases separated the two germline ends. Germline V CDR1 and CDR2: LGHNA, YNFKEQ. CDR3 length: 16 residues. This CDR3 reads CASSQIAGEARGEQYF. CDR3 nucleotide sequence: TGTGCCAGCAGTCAGATTGCTGGGGAGGCACGCGGCGAGCAGTACTTC.

The chain combines TRBV4-1 with TRBJ2-7, with 9 bases matching TRBD1. The CDR3 loop spans 14 amino acids. The germline V gene has CDR1 MGHRA and CDR2 YSYEKL. The J segment lost 2 bases and the V segment lost 4 bases, leaving 3 bases of the junction unmatched. The CDR3 coding sequence is TGCGCCAGCAGCCGGGGACAGGGCACCTACGAGCAGTACTTC. Protein sequence: CASSRGQGTYEQYF.

By sample fraction, this clone is medium-sized. V is TRBV5-4 and J is TRBJ2-4, with 8 bases that match TRBD2. The CDR3 is 16 amino acids. V shed 2 bases and J 3 bases; nucleotides not matched to a gene: 7. Looked up from germline, CDR1 is SGHNT and CDR2 is YYREEE (reference sequence). CDR3 protein: CASSLLTGGGKNIQYF. The CDR3 bases are TGTGCCAGCAGCTTATTGACGGGGGGGGGCAAAAACATTCAGTACTTC. Full variable domain (rest looked up from reference TRBV5-4 and TRBJ2-4): ETGVTQSPTHLIKTRGQQVTLRCSSQSGHNTVSWYQQALGQGPQFIFQYYREEENGRGNFPPRFSGLQFPNYSSELNVNALELDDSALYLCASSLLTGGGKNIQYFGAGTRLSVL.

The rearrangement joins TRBV5-6 to TRBJ2-5, with D perhaps TRBD1 (6 bases). This CDR3 is 16 amino acids long. The V and J ends lost 2 bases and 1 base respectively, with 15 bases between them. The germline V gene encodes CDR1 SGHDT and CDR2 YYEEEE. CDR3: CASSFRQDNRQETQYF. The CDR3 DNA follows: TGTGCCAGCAGCTTCCGACAGGACAACCGCCAAGAGACCCAGTACTTC.

This rearrangement joins TRBV5-4 to TRBJ1-5; 7 nucleotides agree with TRBD1. The V and J ends lost 2 bases and 4 bases, in that order; junction bases with no gene match: 6. CDR1 is SGHNT and CDR2 is YYREEE in the germline V gene (reference sequence). The CDR3 consists of 15 residues. CDR3 protein: CASSFGGDSNQPQHF. Here the CDR3 DNA reads TGTGCCAGCAGCTTCGGTGGGGACAGTAATCAGCCCCAGCATTTT.

The chain combines TRBV6-1 with TRBJ1-1, with D maybe TRBD1 (6 bases). There are 11 residues in the CDR3. Germline V gene lookup returns CDR1 MNHNS and CDR2 SASEGT. The germline V and J ends were trimmed by 5 bases and 7 bases, with 8 bases remaining between them. The CDR3 is CASSWGREAFF. The CDR3 region has the DNA TGTGCCAGCAGTTGGGGGCGTGAAGCTTTCTTT.

V is TRBV19 and J is TRBJ1-2, with a possible D match to TRBD1 (6 bases). The germline V and J ends were trimmed by 0 bases and 5 bases, with 7 bases remaining between them. The CDR3 consists of 13 residues. Germline V gene lookup returns CDR1 LNHDA and CDR2 SQIVND (reference sequence). CDR3 bases: TGTGCCAGTAGTATAGAACAGGGATATGGCTACACCTTC. Translation: CASSIEQGYGYTF.

The V call is TRBV11-2, the J call TRBJ2-7; perhaps TRBD1 as D (6 bases). V was pared by 5 bases and J by 0 bases, with 14 bases between. The CDR3 sequence is 15 residues long. Germline CDR1 is SGHAT and CDR2 is FQNNGV. This chain's CDR3 is CASSIEGGVSYEQYF. The CDR3 DNA reads TGTGCCAGCAGCATCGAAGGGGGAGTCTCCTACGAGCAGTACTTC. Combining the CDR3 with reference TRBV11-2 and TRBJ2-7 gives the whole variable domain EAGVAQSPRYKIIEKRQSVAFWCNPISGHATLYWYQQILGQGPKLLIQFQNNGVVDDSQLPKDRFSAERLKGVDSTLKIQPAKLEDSAVYLCASSIEGGVSYEQYFGPGTRLTVT.

The chain employs TRBV11-3 and TRBJ2-3; D is possibly TRBD1 (6 bases). The CDR3 extends over 16 amino acids. Germline lookup yields CDR1 SGHNT and CDR2 YENEEA. Trimming stripped 4 bases from V and 2 bases from J, with 16 bases between. The CDR3 region has the DNA TGTGCCAGCAGCTCCGGACAGTCAGCAAACACAGATACGCAGTATTTT. As protein: CASSSGQSANTDTQYF. The whole variable domain, filled in from reference TRBV11-3 and TRBJ2-3, reads EAGVVQSPRYKIIEKKQPVAFWCNPISGHNTLYWYLQNLGQGPELLIRYENEEAVDDSQLPKDRFSAERLKGVDSTLKIQPAELGDSAVYLCASSSGQSANTDTQYFGPGTRLTVL.

The gene calls are TRBV15 and TRBJ1-2; the match to TRBD1 covers 7 bases. CDR1 and CDR2 from the germline V gene are LNHNV and YYDKDF (reference sequence). V lost 3 bases to trimming and J lost 2 bases; unmatched junction nucleotides: 6. The CDR3 runs 15 residues. For the CDR3, the DNA is TGTGCCACCAGCAGGATCTTGGGACAGAACTATGGCTACACCTTC. Amino acids: CATSRILGQNYGYTF.

In DNA, the CDR3 is TGTGCCAGCAGCTTACTGGGCAGCCGTTTCGCCGGAAACACCATATATTTT. This encodes CASSLLGSRFAGNTIYF. The chain is built from TRBV7-2 and TRBJ1-3; no definite D call. The CDR3 contains 17 residues. V was shortened by 2 bases and J by 4 bases, with 18 bases between the two germline ends. Germline CDR1 and CDR2: SGHTA and FQGNSA. The entire variable domain, with the rest obtained from reference TRBV7-2 and TRBJ1-3, is as follows: GAGVSQSPSNKVTEKGKDVELRCDPISGHTALYWYRQSLGQGLEFLIYFQGNSAPDKSGLPSDRFSAERTGGSVSTLTIQRTQQEDSAVYLCASSLLGSRFAGNTIYFGEGSWLTVV.

This rearrangement joins TRBV14 to TRBJ1-2; D gene ambiguous. V dropped 1 base and J dropped 3 bases, with 12 bases sitting between them. Germline loops: CDR1 SGHDN, CDR2 FVKESK. The CDR3 has 15 residues. The CDR3 DNA is TGTGCCAGCAGCCAAGGAGGTTCCAGTCACTATGGCTACACCTTC. Translating gives CASSQGGSSHYGYTF.

J is TRBJ2-5 and V is TRBV10-3; 8 bases map to TRBD1. The germline V gene encodes CDR1 ENHRY and CDR2 SYGVKD. J was trimmed by 1 base and V by 6 bases; bases with no gene match: 7. CDR3 length equals 15 residues. The chain's CDR3 is CAISSGTGAQETQYF. In nucleotides, the CDR3 is TGTGCCATCAGCTCCGGGACAGGTGCCCAAGAGACCCAGTACTTC.

This clone is medium-sized in the sample. The identical CDR3 is also encoded by other nucleotide sequences in the sample. The gene calls are TRBV5-1 and TRBJ1-1; 8 bases are a match to TRBD1. The CDR3 length is 14 residues. With 0 bases clipped from V and 5 bases from J, the junction kept 3 bases outside the gene matches. Per germline, CDR1 SGHRS and CDR2 YFSETQ. The CDR3 protein is CASSLAGGYTEAFF. Here the CDR3 DNA reads TGCGCCAGCAGCTTGGCAGGGGGCTATACTGAAGCTTTCTTT. The variable domain in full, completed from reference TRBV5-1 and TRBJ1-1, reads KAGVTQTPRYLIKTRGQQVTLSCSPISGHRSVSWYQQTPGQGLQFLFEYFSETQRNKGNFPGRFSGRQFSNSRSEMNVSTLELGDSALYLCASSLAGGYTEAFFGQGTRLTVV.

This chain's CDR3 is CASSQGTSGVVETQYF. DNA of the CDR3: TGTGCCAGCAGCCAAGGGACTAGCGGGGTTGTGGAGACCCAGTACTTC. This chain links TRBV7-2 with TRBJ2-5; the match to TRBD2 covers 13 bases. Germline-derived CDR1 and CDR2 are SGHTA and FQGNSA. The CDR3 consists of 16 residues. J was trimmed by 5 bases and V by 5 bases; bases with no gene match: 8.

This rearrangement joins TRBV5-1 to TRBJ2-3; D not resolved. Trimming left V 6 bases short and J 2 bases short, with 10 bases between. This CDR3 contains 13 residues. CDR1 SGHRS and CDR2 YFSETQ come from the germline V gene. CDR3 region: CASNREFTDTQYF. In DNA, the CDR3 is TGCGCCAGCAACAGAGAATTCACAGATACGCAGTATTTT. The full variable domain, rest sourced from reference TRBV5-1 and TRBJ2-3, is KAGVTQTPRYLIKTRGQQVTLSCSPISGHRSVSWYQQTPGQGLQFLFEYFSETQRNKGNFPGRFSGRQFSNSRSEMNVSTLELGDSALYLCASNREFTDTQYFGPGTRLTVL.

The CDR3 DNA is TGTGCCAGCAGTTACTCGAGTAGCATTGAGCAGTTCTTC. As protein: CASSYSSSIEQFF. This sequence joins TRBV6-5 and TRBJ2-1; D not certain. Per germline, CDR1 MNHEY and CDR2 SVGAGI. CDR3 length: 13 amino acids. Trimming took off 0 bases at V and 9 bases at J, with 9 bases between the two ends.

The chain has TRBV5-4 and TRBJ2-5; 7 bases line up with TRBD1. Looked up from germline, CDR1 is SGHNT and CDR2 is YYREEE (reference sequence). Trimming at V came to 4 bases and at J to 5 bases, leaving 5 bases not matched to a gene. The CDR3 covers 13 residues. The CDR3 loop reads CASSTGTVETQYF. The CDR3 DNA reads as TGTGCCAGCAGCACCGGGACAGTTGAGACCCAGTACTTC.